Listed here are 10 T cell receptor beta chains from one sample, sequenced in a study of T-cell memory formation after mild COVID-19. TCRdb reanalysed the 5' RACE reads using MiXCR and keeps one entry per CDR3 protein. This table has approximately 290,000 distinct CDR3 sequences, 19% appearing once. The material sequenced was PBMCs or a T cell subset sorted from them (not recorded which). These receptors all stem from a young man who had mild COVID-19 (a few samples of this study predate the infection). Cell type and time point are not known.

This clonotype appeared a few times. The chain links TRBV4-2 to TRBJ2-7, with D perhaps TRBD1 (5 bases). This CDR3 has 16 amino acids. Germline CDR1 LGHNA, CDR2 YNFKEQ. The V end was cut by 0 bases, the J end by 7 bases, with 19 bases between. CDR3 DNA: TGTGCCAGCAGCCAAGAAACGACAGAACCCCTTTGGGAGCAGTACTTC. Protein: CASSQETTEPLWEQYF.

The genes are TRBV7-2 and TRBJ2-2; no clear D. Germline V lookup: CDR1 SGHTA, CDR2 FQGNSA. The CDR3 covers 15 residues. V was clipped by 1 base and J by 7 bases, with 13 bases between them. CDR3 bases: TGTGCCAGCAGCTTAGAAAACAGCTCGGGCGGGGAGCTGTTTTTT. This gives the protein CASSLENSSGGELFF.

This chain links TRBV11-2 with TRBJ2-3, with D maybe TRBD2 (6 bases). V shed 3 bases and J shed 7 bases, with 17 bases lying between them. CDR1 and CDR2 from the germline V gene are SGHAT and FQNNGV. CDR3 length: 15 amino acids. CDR3 in DNA: TGTGCCAGCAGCTTGTGGCGGGGCGAGGGGAATACGCAGTATTTT. It codes for CASSLWRGEGNTQYF.

This chain joins TRBV6-5 and TRBJ1-5; 9 bases align to TRBD1. This CDR3 has 16 residues. CDR1 and CDR2 (germline): MNHEY, SVGAGI. The junction had 10 bases not matched to a gene; V was cut back by 5 bases and J by 5 bases. This CDR3 reads CASSATPGQGHQPQHF. The CDR3 nucleotides read TGTGCCAGCAGTGCGACCCCGGGACAGGGCCATCAGCCCCAGCATTTT.

This clonotype was observed a handful of times. The rearrangement joins TRBV7-2 to TRBJ2-1, with 7 bases matching TRBD1. The length of the CDR3 is 15 residues. J gave up 4 bases and V 1 base, and 4 bases lay outside the gene matches. The V gene's germline CDR1 is SGHTA and CDR2 FQGNSA. The CDR3 DNA reads TGTGCCAGCAGCTTAGAGGGACAGAGATACAATGAGCAGTTCTTC. Translating gives CASSLEGQRYNEQFF.

The table lists this clonotype with a few counts. The chain recombines TRBV11-1 with TRBJ2-2, with 7 bases lining up with TRBD1. Trimming removed 1 base from V and 7 bases from J; junction bases left unmatched: 9. The CDR3 totals 16 residues. Per germline, CDR1 SGHAT and CDR2 FQDESV (reference sequence). The CDR3 DNA sequence: TGTGCCAGCAGCTTAGAGTACAGGGGAAGATACGGGGAGCTGTTTTTT. It is translated as CASSLEYRGRYGELFF.

A few counts support this clonotype. The chain links TRBV2 to TRBJ2-1; 10 bases agree with TRBD2. CDR1 SNHLY and CDR2 FYNNEI come from the germline V gene. The trim removed 5 bases at V and 7 bases at J, leaving 11 bases unmatched. The CDR3 covers 16 residues. The CDR3 spells CASSRRASGGGNEQFF. The CDR3, as DNA: TGTGCCAGCAGTCGTCGCGCTAGCGGGGGAGGGAATGAGCAGTTCTTC.

In nucleotides, the CDR3 is TGTGCCACCAGTGATACAGGGTCCGCGATAGATACGCAGTATTTT. Translating it yields CATSDTGSAIDTQYF. The chain is built from TRBV24-1 and TRBJ2-3, with TRBD1 as a possible D gene (6 bases). From germline, CDR1 is KGHDR and CDR2 SFDVKD. CDR3 length equals 15 residues. Trimming removed 3 bases at V and 5 bases at J, with 14 bases between.

This chain joins TRBV4-1 and TRBJ1-6, with 7 bases that match TRBD1. This CDR3 spans 18 amino acids. The V gene end was trimmed by 3 bases and the J gene end by 10 bases; junction bases not matched to a gene: 18. Germline assignment: CDR1 MGHRA and CDR2 YSYEKL. CDR3 region: CASSQAIRGLRGNSPLHF. DNA of the CDR3: TGCGCCAGCAGCCAGGCCATAAGGGGGCTTAGGGGTAACTCACCCCTCCACTTT.

This clonotype was observed a handful of times. This rearrangement joins TRBV5-1 to TRBJ1-6; D is ambiguous. V lost 0 bases and J 8 bases, leaving 6 bases between the germline ends. Germline assignment: CDR1 SGHRS and CDR2 YFSETQ. The CDR3 is 13 residues long. The CDR3 DNA reads TGCGCCAGCAGCTTGGCGGGGTATTCACCCCTCCACTTT. It is translated as CASSLAGYSPLHF.